The 30 T cell receptor beta chains presented below share a single source sample, sequenced in a study of blood T cell repertoires in COVID-19 (dated by TCRdb to 2019 to 2021). Library construction relied on the immunoSEQ multiplex PCR assay. TCRdb provides this immuneACCESS table in a form limited to in-frame rearrangements. Some clones are lacking; in checked studies, under half of them reflect an unresolved V gene, and why the rest are absent is not known. Counted in this sample were roughly 150,000 clones; more than 75% of them appeared once. Around 5.4% of the sample comes from the top ten. What was sequenced was peripheral blood. These receptors all come from a woman aged 45-59 years with COVID-19, enrolled during active disease.

The rearrangement links TRBV4-3 to TRBJ2-4; D is perhaps TRBD1 (6 bases). Germline assignment: CDR1 LGHNA and CDR2 YSLEER. V was cut by 0 bases and J by 1 base, with 13 bases left in between. The CDR3 is made up of 17 amino acids. This CDR3 is CASSQDQGLTAKNIQYF. The CDR3 nucleotides are TGCGCCAGCAGCCAAGATCAGGGGTTGACGGCCAAAAACATTCAGTACTTC.

V gene TRBV11-2 combines with J gene TRBJ1-1; no definite D call. V lost 0 bases and J 4 bases, leaving 6 bases between the germline ends. From germline, CDR1 is SGHAT and CDR2 FQNNGV. The CDR3 has 13 amino acids. The DNA for the CDR3 is TGTGCCAGCAGCTTAGAGAGATTCACTGAAGCTTTCTTT. It encodes CASSLERFTEAFF.

V is TRBV5-6 and J is TRBJ1-2; D is perhaps TRBD1 (5 bases). The CDR3 extends over 14 amino acids. Trimming took off 1 base at V and 1 base at J, with 8 bases between the two ends. Germline V gene sequence: CDR1 SGHDT, CDR2 YYEEEE. In DNA, the CDR3 is TGTGCCAGCAGCTTGCGGGGGAGTAACTATGGCTACACCTTC. Translating it yields CASSLRGSNYGYTF. Full variable domain (outside the CDR3, taken from reference TRBV5-6 and TRBJ1-2): DAGVTQSPTHLIKTRGQQVTLRCSPKSGHDTVSWYQQALGQGPQFIFQYYEEEERQRGNFPDRFSGHQFPNYSSELNVNALLLGDSALYLCASSLRGSNYGYTFGSGTRLTVV.

The V gene is TRBV5-4, the J gene TRBJ2-1; D uncertain. The CDR3 extends over 13 amino acids. Germline V lookup: CDR1 SGHNT, CDR2 YYREEE (reference sequence). V lost 4 bases and J lost 2, with 7 bases in between. The CDR3 DNA sequence: TGTGCCAGCAGCGGCCGGGCCTACAATGAGCAGTTCTTC. Amino acids: CASSGRAYNEQFF. Looking up the rest from reference TRBV5-4 and TRBJ2-1 gives the full variable domain: ETGVTQSPTHLIKTRGQQVTLRCSSQSGHNTVSWYQQALGQGPQFIFQYYREEENGRGNFPPRFSGLQFPNYSSELNVNALELDDSALYLCASSGRAYNEQFFGPGTRLTVL.

This chain connects TRBV12-5 to TRBJ2-2; 7 bases are a match to TRBD1. Germline V gene data show CDR1 as LGHNT and CDR2 as FRNRAP. The CDR3 runs to 19 residues. V trimming: 1 base; J trimming: 5 bases; junction bases outside the gene matches: 16. CDR3 amino acids: CASGLDEFGTELNTGELFF. The CDR3 nucleotides read TGTGCTAGTGGTTTGGATGAGTTCGGGACAGAGCTTAATACCGGGGAGCTGTTTTTT.

The V call is TRBV20-1, the J call TRBJ2-7; D is unresolved. Trimming shortened V by 6 bases and J by 4 bases, and 10 bases separated the two germline ends. The CDR3 totals 11 residues. CDR1 is DFQATT and CDR2 is SNEGSKA in the germline V gene (reference sequence). For the CDR3, the DNA is TGCAGTGCCCGAGAGAGGTACGAGCAGTACTTC. Its translation: CSARERYEQYF.

This chain joins TRBV2 and TRBJ1-2; 8 nucleotides line up with TRBD1. Germline V CDR1 and CDR2: SNHLY, FYNNEI. CDR3 length: 14 residues. Trimming cost V 7 bases and J 6 bases; bases outside gene matches: 10. The CDR3 nucleotides are TGTGCCAGCACCGGACAGGGCATTGAGCATGGCTACACCTTC. Amino acid sequence: CASTGQGIEHGYTF. The entire variable domain, with the rest obtained from reference TRBV2 and TRBJ1-2, is as follows: EPEVTQTPSHQVTQMGQEVILRCVPISNHLYFYWYRQILGQKVEFLVSFYNNEISEKSEIFDDQFSVERPDGSNFTLKIRSTKLEDSAMYFCASTGQGIEHGYTFGSGTRLTVV.

V usage is TRBV14 and J usage is TRBJ1-2; a weak D match, TRBD1 (6 bases). The germline V and J ends were trimmed by 0 bases and 4 bases, with 9 bases remaining between them. This CDR3 is 14 amino acids long. The germline gives CDR1 SGHDN, CDR2 FVKESK. CDR3 nucleotides: TGTGCCAGCAGCCAAGAATCAGGGGCCTATGGCTACACCTTC. Its translation is CASSQESGAYGYTF.

The chain links TRBV10-3 to TRBJ2-7; D possibly corresponds to TRBD2 (6 bases). Looked up from germline, CDR1 is ENHRY and CDR2 is SYGVKD. The length of the CDR3 is 14 residues. Trimming left V 0 bases short and J 4 bases short, with 10 bases between. The CDR3 nucleotides are TGTGCCATCAGTGAGTCGATGGAGGGATACGAGCAGTACTTC. It translates to CAISESMEGYEQYF.

The CDR3 loop is CASSTSGGPQETQYF. For the CDR3, the DNA is TGTGCCAGCTCAACTAGCGGGGGGCCCCAAGAGACCCAGTACTTC. The V gene is TRBV18, the J gene TRBJ2-5; 12 nucleotides agree with TRBD2. V shed 5 bases, J shed 1 base, and the junction held 2 bases outside the gene matches. Germline CDR1 and CDR2: KGHSH and LQKENI. The CDR3 is 15 residues long.

Points on this clone: Distinct nucleotide sequences in the sample also encode this CDR3. The chain employs TRBV7-2 and TRBJ2-7, with 7 bases matching TRBD1. Germline V gives CDR1 SGHTA, CDR2 FQGNSA. V was pared by 1 base and J by 1 base, with 1 base of the junction left unmatched. The CDR3 is made up of 14 amino acids. For the CDR3, the DNA is TGTGCCAGCAGCTTAGGGACAGGTTCCTACGAGCAGTACTTC. Protein product: CASSLGTGSYEQYF. The whole variable domain, filled in from reference TRBV7-2 and TRBJ2-7, reads GAGVSQSPSNKVTEKGKDVELRCDPISGHTALYWYRQSLGQGLEFLIYFQGNSAPDKSGLPSDRFSAERTGGSVSTLTIQRTQQEDSAVYLCASSLGTGSYEQYFGPGTRLTVT.

The J gene is TRBJ2-3, the V gene TRBV10-1, with a possible D match to TRBD2 (5 bases). The CDR3 contains 17 residues. Germline V gene data show CDR1 as WNHNN and CDR2 as SYGVQD (reference sequence). The V gene lost 0 bases and the J gene lost 1 base, with 14 bases spanning the gap. In DNA form, the CDR3 reads TGCGCCAGCAGTGAGTCGATCGGGGTTAGGGGCACAGATACGCAGTATTTT. It yields the protein CASSESIGVRGTDTQYF.

The rearrangement uses TRBV7-2 and TRBJ1-2; the D is unclear. Germline lookup yields CDR1 SGHTA and CDR2 FQGNSA. The CDR3 has 14 residues. The V gene lost 2 bases and the J gene lost 2 bases, with 9 bases spanning the gap. In nucleotides, the CDR3 is TGTGCCAGCAGCTTATTTGACACCAACTATGGCTACACCTTC. Translation gives CASSLFDTNYGYTF. Supplemented by reference TRBV7-2 and TRBJ1-2, the full variable domain reads GAGVSQSPSNKVTEKGKDVELRCDPISGHTALYWYRQSLGQGLEFLIYFQGNSAPDKSGLPSDRFSAERTGGSVSTLTIQRTQQEDSAVYLCASSLFDTNYGYTFGSGTRLTVV.

The rearrangement uses TRBV6-5 and TRBJ1-3; D call uncertain. V lost 2 bases, J lost 0 bases, and 11 bases lay in between. The CDR3 covers 16 residues. In germline, CDR1 is MNHEY, CDR2 SVGAGI. The CDR3 is CASSYTGGYSGNTIYF. The DNA of the CDR3 is TGTGCCAGCAGTTACACCGGAGGCTACTCTGGAAACACCATATATTTT.

The chain has TRBV7-9 and TRBJ1-1; the D gene is possibly TRBD1 (6 bases). The CDR3 is made up of 15 amino acids. The germline gives CDR1 SEHNR, CDR2 FQNEAQ (reference sequence). The V gene lost 5 bases and the J gene lost 4 bases, with 17 bases spanning the gap. The CDR3 region is CASSEIQGVVTEAFF. CDR3 DNA: TGTGCCAGCAGCGAAATACAGGGAGTAGTCACTGAAGCTTTCTTT.

The chain combines TRBV7-8 with TRBJ2-5; D is ambiguous. Per the germline V gene, CDR1 is SGHVS and CDR2 is FQNEAQ. The CDR3 consists of 12 residues. V shed 5 bases and J shed 5 bases, with 9 bases lying between them. The CDR3 bases are TGTGCCAGCAGCCATCAGGTTGAGACCCAGTACTTC. It encodes CASSHQVETQYF.

The V and J genes are TRBV30 and TRBJ1-4, with D unclear. The germline V gene has CDR1 GTSNPN and CDR2 SVGIG (reference sequence). The CDR3 is 12 amino acids. V lost 4 bases and J 5 bases, leaving 8 bases between the germline ends. CDR3 amino acids: CAWKWQNEKLFF. CDR3 nucleotides: TGTGCCTGGAAATGGCAGAATGAAAAACTGTTTTTT.

This clone has just a few counts. The V and J genes are TRBV27 and TRBJ2-5; 9 bases are a match to TRBD1. In germline, CDR1 is MNHEY, CDR2 SMNVEV (reference sequence). J lost 6 bases, V lost 4 bases, and 18 bases had no gene match. The CDR3 contains 18 residues. The CDR3, as DNA: TGTGCCAGCAGTTCCTCGATAAAAAGTAGACAGGGGGGCAAGACCCAGTACTTC. Encoded protein: CASSSSIKSRQGGKTQYF.

The chain combines TRBV3-1 (or the pseudogene TRBV3-2) with TRBJ1-1, with D hard to call. CDR3 size: 15 residues. V was pared by 1 base and J by 7 bases, with 16 bases between. CDR1 LGHDT and CDR2 YNNKEL come from the germline V gene (reference sequence). The CDR3, as DNA: TGTGCCAGCAGCCAAGTGACGGGGAGGAAAAATGAAGCTTTCTTT. It encodes CASSQVTGRKNEAFF.

The chain joins TRBV11-3 to TRBJ2-3, with D tentatively TRBD1 (6 bases). The CDR3 extends over 15 amino acids. With 3 bases removed from V and 2 bases from J, the gap between germline ends came to 12 bases. Per germline, CDR1 SGHNT and CDR2 YENEEA. CDR3 in amino acids: CASSFREGVTDTQYF. The CDR3 nucleotides read TGTGCCAGCAGCTTTCGCGAGGGGGTCACAGATACGCAGTATTTT.

The chain employs TRBV6-5 and TRBJ1-2; TRBD1 aligns across 10 bases. With 10 bases clipped from V and 7 bases from J, the junction kept 6 bases outside the gene matches. There are 12 residues in the CDR3. Germline CDR1 MNHEY, CDR2 SVGAGI. CDR3 DNA sequence: TGTGCCACTTCGACAGGGGGCTTTGGCTACACCTTC. Protein: CATSTGGFGYTF.

This clone was counted between two and nine times. For the CDR3, the DNA is TGTGCCAGCAGCCAAGGGACAGAAGGCGAAGCTTTCTTT. Translated: CASSQGTEGEAFF. The V and J genes are TRBV3-1 (or the pseudogene TRBV3-2) and TRBJ1-1; D may be TRBD1 (6 bases). CDR1 LGHDT and CDR2 YNNKEL come from the germline V gene (reference sequence). Trimming took 1 base from V and 8 from J, leaving 11 bases between them. The CDR3 is 13 amino acids.

The chain links TRBV5-1 to TRBJ2-6; D is ambiguous. The CDR3 has 16 residues. Germline V lookup: CDR1 SGHRS, CDR2 YFSETQ. The germline V and J ends were trimmed by 0 bases and 4 bases, with 11 bases remaining between them. In DNA form, the CDR3 reads TGCGCCAGCAGCTTGGGGCCCGCGGCCGGGGCCAACGTCCTGACTTTC. It specifies CASSLGPAAGANVLTF.

The chain joins TRBV5-6 to TRBJ2-5; D is possibly TRBD1 (6 bases). CDR1 and CDR2 (germline): SGHDT, YYEEEE. The CDR3 totals 14 residues. V dropped 5 bases and J dropped 1 base, with 12 bases sitting between them. The CDR3, as DNA: TGTGCCAGCAGTTACGACAGGCCCCAAGAGACCCAGTACTTC. This sequence encodes CASSYDRPQETQYF.

The chain recombines TRBV7-3 with TRBJ2-3; TRBD2 agrees at 11 bases. The CDR3 spans 16 residues. With V trimmed by 5 bases and J by 1 base, 5 bases remained unmatched. Germline V lookup: CDR1 SGHTA, CDR2 FQGTGA. CDR3 nucleotides: TGTGCCAGCAGCCCAGAACTAGCGGGGGGCACAGATACGCAGTATTTT. This sequence encodes CASSPELAGGTDTQYF. The variable domain in full, completed from reference TRBV7-3 and TRBJ2-3, reads GAGVSQTPSNKVTEKGKYVELRCDPISGHTALYWYRQSLGQGPEFLIYFQGTGAADDSGLPNDRFFAVRPEGSVSTLKIQRTERGDSAVYLCASSPELAGGTDTQYFGPGTRLTVL.

The V gene is TRBV9, the J gene TRBJ1-1; TRBD1 matches 7 bases. CDR1 is SGDLS, CDR2 YYNGEE, per germline. The CDR3 covers 14 residues. J was trimmed by 1 base and V by 3 bases; bases with no gene match: 3. The CDR3 loop is CASSARTGNTEAFF. The CDR3 nucleotides are TGTGCCAGCAGCGCACGGACAGGGAACACTGAAGCTTTCTTT.

The chain is built from TRBV3-1 (or the pseudogene TRBV3-2) and TRBJ1-1, with D possibly TRBD1 on 6 matching bases. The CDR3 totals 14 residues. The V gene lost 4 bases and the J gene lost 2 bases, with 11 bases spanning the gap. Germline CDR1 LGHDT, CDR2 YNNKEL (reference sequence). CDR3 nucleotides: TGTGCCAGCAGCCCTTGGGGACACAACACTGAAGCTTTCTTT. As protein: CASSPWGHNTEAFF.

This CDR3 is CASSPDTNYGYTF. In DNA, the CDR3 is TGTGCCAGCTCACCGGACACAAACTATGGCTACACCTTC. The chain is built from TRBV18 and TRBJ1-2; possibly TRBD1 for D (5 bases). Germline V gives CDR1 KGHSH, CDR2 LQKENI. The CDR3 has 13 amino acids. The V gene lost 3 bases and the J gene lost 2 bases, with 7 bases spanning the gap.

This clone was found once. This chain links TRBV14 with TRBJ2-7; 9 nucleotides align to TRBD1. The trim removed 2 bases at V and 0 bases at J, leaving 2 bases unmatched. Per the germline V gene, CDR1 is SGHDN and CDR2 is FVKESK. CDR3 length: 15 residues. The CDR3 DNA reads TGTGCCAGCAGCCAACCGGGACAGGGCTCCTACGAGCAGTACTTC. Residues: CASSQPGQGSYEQYF.

The rearrangement links TRBV30 to TRBJ2-1; tentative D call: TRBD2 (6 bases). Germline V CDR1 and CDR2: GTSNPN, SVGIG (reference sequence). V lost 2 bases and J 9 bases, leaving 14 bases between the germline ends. The CDR3 loop spans 13 amino acids. The DNA for the CDR3 is TGTGCCTGGAGTCCCGGGGCGGGGCTTGAGCAGTTCTTC. Translating it yields CAWSPGAGLEQFF.